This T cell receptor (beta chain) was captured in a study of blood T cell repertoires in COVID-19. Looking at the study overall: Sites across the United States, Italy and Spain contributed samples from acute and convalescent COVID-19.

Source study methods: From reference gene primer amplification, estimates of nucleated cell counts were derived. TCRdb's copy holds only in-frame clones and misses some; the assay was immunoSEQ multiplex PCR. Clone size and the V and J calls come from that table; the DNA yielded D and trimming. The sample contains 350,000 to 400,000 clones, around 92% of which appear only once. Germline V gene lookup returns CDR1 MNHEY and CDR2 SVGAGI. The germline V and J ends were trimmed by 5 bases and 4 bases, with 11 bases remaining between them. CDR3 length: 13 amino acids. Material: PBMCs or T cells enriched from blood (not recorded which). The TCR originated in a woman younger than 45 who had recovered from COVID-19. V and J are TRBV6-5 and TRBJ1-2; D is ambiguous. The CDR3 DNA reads TGTGCCAGCAGTCGAAGCCGGGGCTATGGCTACACCTTC. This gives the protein CASSRSRGYGYTF.